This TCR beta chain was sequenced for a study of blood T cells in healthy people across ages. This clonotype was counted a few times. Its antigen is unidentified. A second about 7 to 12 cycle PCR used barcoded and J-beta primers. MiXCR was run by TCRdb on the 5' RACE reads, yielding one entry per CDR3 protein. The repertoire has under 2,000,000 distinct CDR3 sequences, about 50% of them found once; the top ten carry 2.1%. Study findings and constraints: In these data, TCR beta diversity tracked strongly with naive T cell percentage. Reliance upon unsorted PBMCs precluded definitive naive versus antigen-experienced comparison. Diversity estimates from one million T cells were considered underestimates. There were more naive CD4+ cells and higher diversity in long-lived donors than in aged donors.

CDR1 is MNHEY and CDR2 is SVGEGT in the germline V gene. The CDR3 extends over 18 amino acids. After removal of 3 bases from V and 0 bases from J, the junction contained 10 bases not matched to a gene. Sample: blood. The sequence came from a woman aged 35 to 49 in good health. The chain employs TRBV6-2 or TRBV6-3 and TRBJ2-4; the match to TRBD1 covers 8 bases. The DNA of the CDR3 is TGTGCCAGCAGTTATCAGGGGGCGCGTGCAAGAGCCAAAAACATTCAGTACTTC. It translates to CASSYQGARARAKNIQYF.